The text below deals with one T cell receptor beta chain. Its antigen remains unknown. Reverse transcription of all isolated RNA meant that expressed TCRB transcripts were sequenced. Profiling relied on immunoSEQ multiplex PCR, and the TCRdb table lists in-frame clones only, not all of them. The sample yields fewer than 350,000 clones, approximately 15% seen once. These data originate in a study of beta chain features in type 1 diabetes. Study summary: Cells sorted and examined across all samples totaled approximately 100,000,000. Notes on the study in general: Insertions were fewer and deletions more numerous at VDJ junctions in type 1 diabetes patients. Among all four CD4+ subsets, Type 1 diabetes patients had TCRB CDR3s that were moderately but significantly shorter.

Trimming pared 2 bases from V and 0 bases from J, leaving 14 bases between. This CDR3 has 16 residues. Germline CDR1 and CDR2: MNHEY and SVGAGI. Sequencing was performed on naive CD4+ T cells from blood. This TCR derives from a man younger than 35 with type 1 diabetes. The rearrangement links TRBV6-5 to TRBJ2-7, with D unresolved. The CDR3 here is CASSYARGVHSYEQYF. The DNA for the CDR3 is TGTGCCAGCAGTTACGCACGAGGCGTGCACTCCTACGAGCAGTACTTC.